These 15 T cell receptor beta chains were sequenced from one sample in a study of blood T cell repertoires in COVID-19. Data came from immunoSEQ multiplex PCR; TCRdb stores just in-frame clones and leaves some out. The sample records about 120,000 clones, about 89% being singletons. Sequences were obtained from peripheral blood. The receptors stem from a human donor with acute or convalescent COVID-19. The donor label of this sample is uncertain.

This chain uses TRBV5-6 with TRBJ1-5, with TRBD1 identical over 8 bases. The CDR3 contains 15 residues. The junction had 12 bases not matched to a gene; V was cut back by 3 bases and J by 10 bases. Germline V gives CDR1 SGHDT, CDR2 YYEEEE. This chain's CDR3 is CASSSTGTGASPQHF. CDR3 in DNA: TGTGCCAGCAGCTCAACCGGGACAGGTGCGTCCCCCCAGCATTTT.

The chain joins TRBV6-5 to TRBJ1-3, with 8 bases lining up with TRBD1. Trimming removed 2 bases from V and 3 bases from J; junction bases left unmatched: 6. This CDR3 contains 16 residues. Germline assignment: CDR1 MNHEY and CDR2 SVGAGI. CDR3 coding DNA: TGTGCCAGCAGTTACACCGGACAGGGAATTGGAAACACCATATATTTT. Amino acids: CASSYTGQGIGNTIYF.

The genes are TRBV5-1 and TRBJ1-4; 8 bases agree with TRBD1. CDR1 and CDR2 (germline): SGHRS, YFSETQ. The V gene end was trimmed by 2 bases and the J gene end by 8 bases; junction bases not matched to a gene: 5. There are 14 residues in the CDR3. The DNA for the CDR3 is TGCGCCAGCAGCTTTGGACAGGGTAGGGAAAAACTGTTTTTT. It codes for CASSFGQGREKLFF.

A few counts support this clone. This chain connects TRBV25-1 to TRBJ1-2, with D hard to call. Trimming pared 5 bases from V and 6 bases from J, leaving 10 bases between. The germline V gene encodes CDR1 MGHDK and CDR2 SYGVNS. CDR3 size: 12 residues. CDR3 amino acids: CASSTGINGYTF. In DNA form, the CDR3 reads TGTGCCAGCAGTACGGGGATTAATGGCTACACCTTC.

The chain's CDR3 is CASSLVAGDTDTQYF. CDR3 coding DNA: TGCGCCAGCAGCTTGGTTGCGGGAGACACAGATACGCAGTATTTT. The chain uses TRBV5-1 and TRBJ2-3, with 7 nucleotides matching TRBD2. The V gene's germline CDR1 is SGHRS and CDR2 YFSETQ. V lost 0 bases, J lost 2 bases, and 3 bases stayed unmatched. The CDR3 consists of 15 residues.

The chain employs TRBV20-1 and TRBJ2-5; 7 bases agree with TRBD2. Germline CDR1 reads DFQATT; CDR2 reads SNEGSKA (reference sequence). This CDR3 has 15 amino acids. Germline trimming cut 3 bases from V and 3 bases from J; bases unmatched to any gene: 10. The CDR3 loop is CSASPLAGDKETQYF. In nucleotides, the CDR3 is TGCAGTGCTAGTCCACTTGCGGGGGATAAAGAGACCCAGTACTTC.

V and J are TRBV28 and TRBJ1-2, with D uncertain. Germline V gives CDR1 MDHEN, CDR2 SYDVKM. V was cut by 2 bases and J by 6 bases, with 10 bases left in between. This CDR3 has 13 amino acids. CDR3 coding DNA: TGTGCCAGCAGTTTACGCACGGGGAATGGCTACACCTTC. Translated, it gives CASSLRTGNGYTF.

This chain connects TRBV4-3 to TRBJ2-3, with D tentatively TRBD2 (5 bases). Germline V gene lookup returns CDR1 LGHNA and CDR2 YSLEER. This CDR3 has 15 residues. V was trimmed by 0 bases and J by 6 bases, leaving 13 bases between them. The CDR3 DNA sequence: TGCGCCAGCAGCCAAGATTTACTAGAAGCGGATACGCAGTATTTT. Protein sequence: CASSQDLLEADTQYF.

The chain's CDR3 is CASSVTSGTLTDTQYF. In nucleotides, the CDR3 is TGTGCCAGCAGCGTGACTAGCGGAACTCTCACAGATACGCAGTATTTT. The chain combines TRBV7-9 with TRBJ2-3; 9 positions match TRBD2. This CDR3 has 16 amino acids. V was pared by 5 bases and J by 2 bases, with 8 bases of the junction left unmatched. Germline CDR1 reads SEHNR; CDR2 reads FQNEAQ (reference sequence).

In nucleotides, the CDR3 is TGTGCCAGGGCCTTGAATGGAGACGAGCAGTACTTC. Translation gives CARALNGDEQYF. The chain recombines TRBV2 with TRBJ2-7; no clear D. Per germline, CDR1 SNHLY and CDR2 FYNNEI. The CDR3 spans 12 residues. Trimming stripped 9 bases from V and 5 bases from J, with 14 bases between.

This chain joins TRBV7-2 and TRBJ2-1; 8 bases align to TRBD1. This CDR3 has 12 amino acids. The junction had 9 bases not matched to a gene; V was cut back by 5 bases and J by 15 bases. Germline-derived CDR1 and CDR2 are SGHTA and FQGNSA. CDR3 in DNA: TGTGCCAGCAGCCCCGGACAGGGCAAAGGGTTCTTC. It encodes CASSPGQGKGFF.

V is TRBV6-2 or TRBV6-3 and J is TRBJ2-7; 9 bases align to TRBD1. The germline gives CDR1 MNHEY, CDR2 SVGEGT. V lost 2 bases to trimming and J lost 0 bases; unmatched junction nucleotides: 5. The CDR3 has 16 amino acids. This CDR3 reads CASSYGGTGSSYEQYF. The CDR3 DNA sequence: TGTGCCAGCAGTTACGGTGGGACAGGGTCCTCCTACGAGCAGTACTTC.

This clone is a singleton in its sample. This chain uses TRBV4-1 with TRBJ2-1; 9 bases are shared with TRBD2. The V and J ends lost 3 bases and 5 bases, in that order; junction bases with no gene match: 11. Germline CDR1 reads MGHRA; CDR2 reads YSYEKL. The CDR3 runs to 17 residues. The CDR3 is CASSQGLSGSGHNEQFF. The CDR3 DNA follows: TGCGCCAGCAGCCAGGGACTTAGCGGGAGCGGCCACAATGAGCAGTTCTTC.

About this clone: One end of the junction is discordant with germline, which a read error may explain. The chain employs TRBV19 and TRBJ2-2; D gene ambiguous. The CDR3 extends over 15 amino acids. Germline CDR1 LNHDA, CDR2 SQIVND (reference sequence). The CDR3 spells CASTRQASNPGELFF. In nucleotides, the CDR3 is TGTGCCAGTACCAGACAAGCCTCGAACCCCGGGGAGCTGTTTTTT.

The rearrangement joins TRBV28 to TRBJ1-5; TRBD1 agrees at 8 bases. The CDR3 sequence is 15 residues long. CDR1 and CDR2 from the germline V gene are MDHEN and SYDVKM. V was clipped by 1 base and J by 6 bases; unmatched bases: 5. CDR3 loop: CASSLYAGGGQPQHF. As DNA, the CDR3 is TGTGCCAGCAGTTTATACGCAGGGGGCGGTCAGCCCCAGCATTTT.